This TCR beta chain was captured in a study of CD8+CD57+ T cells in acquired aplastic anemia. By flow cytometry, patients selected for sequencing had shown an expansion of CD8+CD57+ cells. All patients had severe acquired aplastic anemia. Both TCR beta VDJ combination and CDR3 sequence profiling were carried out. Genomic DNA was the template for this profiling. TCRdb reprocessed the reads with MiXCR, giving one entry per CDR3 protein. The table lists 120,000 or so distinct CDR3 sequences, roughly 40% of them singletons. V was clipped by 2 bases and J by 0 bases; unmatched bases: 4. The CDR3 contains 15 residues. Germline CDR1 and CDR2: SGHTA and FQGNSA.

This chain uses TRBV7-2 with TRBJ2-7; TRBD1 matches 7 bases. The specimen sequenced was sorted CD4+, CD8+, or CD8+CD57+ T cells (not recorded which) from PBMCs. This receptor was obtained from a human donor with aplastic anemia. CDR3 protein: CASSLTGTDSYEQYF. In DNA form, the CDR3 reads TGTGCCAGCAGCTTAACCGGGACAGACTCCTACGAGCAGTACTTC.